This TCR beta chain was recovered during a study of blood T cells in healthy people across ages. Study-wide results and caveats: Among long-lived donors, naive CD4+ cells were more numerous and diversity higher than in aged donors.

Regarding this clonotype: Its antigen is not known.

The length of the CDR3 is 15 residues. Germline trimming cut 3 bases from V and 3 bases from J; bases unmatched to any gene: 6. The V gene's germline CDR1 is SGDLS and CDR2 YYNGEE. It was with a sample-barcoded 5' primer and a J-beta primer mix that a second PCR of about 7 to 12 cycles was run. A 12-random-nucleotide template-switch adaptor tagged each cDNA molecule. TCRdb processed the 5' RACE reads anew with MiXCR; each CDR3 protein has one entry. The sample lists 700,000 to 950,000 distinct CDR3 sequences, approximately 43% occurring once. Caucasian, healthy and from Russia, the donors were aged between roughly 6 and 95.

Sequencing used blood. The chain links TRBV9 to TRBJ2-1; 7 bases match TRBD2. This clonotype was sampled from an older woman in good health. The CDR3 loop is CASSEVAGDYNEQFF. The CDR3 DNA reads TGTGCCAGCAGCGAGGTAGCGGGCGACTACAATGAGCAGTTCTTC.